A selection of T cell receptor beta chains follows, all from one sample in a study of regulatory T cells in long-lasting Graves disease. Each CDR3 protein is one row after TCRdb ran MiXCR on the multiplex PCR reads. Among around 230,000 distinct CDR3 sequences listed, about 18% were seen once. The material sequenced was peripheral blood mononuclear cells (PBMCs), taken at new diagnosis, from a patient treated with antithyroid drugs. These TCRs come from a female donor with Graves disease. The CDR3 runs from the conserved cysteine through the conserved F or W. D genes are given only for firm matches. The size entry is marked missing in some rows and otherwise reads once, few, many or a size class.

j_call v_call d_call clone_size cdr3_nt cdr3_aa
TRBJ2-4 TRBV7-8 NA many TGTGCCAGCAGCTTAGCGCAGGAAAACATTCAGTACTTC CASSLAQENIQYF
TRBJ1-1 TRBV12-3/TRBV12-4 NA many TGTGCCAGCAGTTTGTGGGGGGTAGACACTGAAGCTTTCTTT CASSLWGVDTEAFF
TRBJ2-7 TRBV28 NA few TGTGCCAGCAGTCCTGTCCAGAGCTACGAGCAGTACTTC CASSPVQSYEQYF
TRBJ1-2 TRBV18 NA NA TGTGCCAGCTCACCAAATTCACAGTACGGCTACACCTTC CASSPNSQYGYTF
TRBJ2-5 TRBV6-1 NA many TGTGCCAGCAGTGATTCCGGCCGGTGGGAGACCCAGTACTTC CASSDSGRWETQYF
TRBJ1-1 TRBV11-1 NA many TGTGCCAGCAGCATCGGGACGGATCGAAACACTGAAGCTTTCTTT CASSIGTDRNTEAFF
TRBJ2-3 TRBV19 NA many TGTGCCAGTAGCTTTCGGAGTGACACAGATACGCAGTATTTT CASSFRSDTDTQYF
TRBJ1-1 TRBV2 NA many TGTGCCAGCAGTGAGCTTCAGGGCATGAACACTGAAGCTTTCTTT CASSELQGMNTEAFF
TRBJ1-2 TRBV5-4 NA many TGTGCCAGCAGCGAAGGGAGCTCTAACTATGGCTACACCTTC CASSEGSSNYGYTF
TRBJ1-3 TRBV13 NA NA TGTGCCAGCAGCAGGGTTGGAAACACCATATATTTT CASSRVGNTIYF
TRBJ2-7 TRBV29-1 NA many TGCAGCGTCACGGCTCAGGGCTCCTACGAGCAGTACTTC CSVTAQGSYEQYF
TRBJ2-1 TRBV7-9 NA few TGTGCCAGCAGCCTACGGGACTTCTACAATGAGCAGTTCTTC CASSLRDFYNEQFF
TRBJ2-7 TRBV25-1 NA NA TGTGCCAGCAGTGGGTCTCCCCTCTACGAGCAGTACTTC CASSGSPLYEQYF
TRBJ2-1 TRBV7-2 NA NA TGTGCCAGCAGCTTCACAGGGAGCCACAATGAGCAGTTCTTC CASSFTGSHNEQFF
TRBJ2-7 TRBV15 NA many TGTGCCACCAGCAGAGATAAGTTTTACGAGCAGTACTTC CATSRDKFYEQYF
TRBJ2-1 TRBV7-9 TRBD2 many TGTGCCAGCAGCTTAGGGAGCGGGGGTTCCTACAATGAGCAGTTCTTC CASSLGSGGSYNEQFF
TRBJ2-5 TRBV6-1 NA NA TGTGCCAGCAGTCCACAGGGAAGAGGGACCCAAGAGACCCAGTACTTC CASSPQGRGTQETQYF
TRBJ2-3 TRBV11-3 TRBD2 NA TGTGCCAGCAGCCTGGGACTAGCGGAGTCCACAGATACGCAGTATTTT CASSLGLAESTDTQYF
TRBJ1-2 TRBV7-9 NA many TGTGCCAGCACTCCGCAGGGAATATCAGTTGGCTACACCTTC CASTPQGISVGYTF
TRBJ1-2 TRBV7-2 NA many TGTGCCAGCAGCTTGGGAGGGTCCAACTATGGCTACACCTTC CASSLGGSNYGYTF
TRBJ2-1 TRBV24-1 NA many TGTGCCACCAGTGATAACCTCAAACTGGACAATGAGCAGTTCTTC CATSDNLKLDNEQFF
TRBJ2-7 TRBV4-3 NA few TGCGCCAGCAGCCAAGAGGAGGGCAGGGGCTACGAGCAGTACTTC CASSQEEGRGYEQYF
TRBJ1-4 TRBV9 NA many TGTGCCCTTATCCTGGTGGGTGAAAAACTGTTTTTT CALILVGEKLFF
TRBJ1-3 TRBV19 NA many TGTGCCAGTCACTTTGCCTCTGGAAACACCATATATTTT CASHFASGNTIYF
TRBJ1-1 TRBV2 NA many TGTGCCAGCATCGGATACAGGGACACTGAAGCTTTCTTT CASIGYRDTEAFF
TRBJ2-3 TRBV7-9 TRBD2 many TGTGCCAGCAGCTCTGGACTAGCGGGTATCACAGATACGCAGTATTTT CASSSGLAGITDTQYF
TRBJ2-1 TRBV11-2 TRBD2 NA TGTGCCAGCAGCTTGGTGGGGACTAGCGTCAATGAGCAGTTCTTC CASSLVGTSVNEQFF
TRBJ2-7 TRBV11-2 TRBD1 many TGTGCCAGCAGCCGGGACAGGGCCTCCTACGAGCAGTACTTC CASSRDRASYEQYF
TRBJ2-5 TRBV30 NA many TGTGCCTGGAGACCAAGGGGACAAGAGACCCAGTACTTC CAWRPRGQETQYF
TRBJ2-5 TRBV18 NA many TGTGCCAGCTCACCAACGAGGGAAGAGACCCAGTACTTC CASSPTREETQYF